Reported below is one TCR beta chain. Germline CDR1 reads LNHNV; CDR2 reads YYDKDF (reference sequence). V lost 8 bases, J lost 5 bases, and 4 bases stayed unmatched. The CDR3 runs to 15 residues. This entry comes from a study of blood T cell repertoires in COVID-19. Study context: The United States, Italy and Spain provided the acute and convalescent COVID-19 samples. T cells, B-cell-depleted T cells, or PBMCs supplied cDNA or gDNA.

Here immunoSEQ multiplex PCR was the method, and the copy in TCRdb shows in-frame clones only, minus some. The top ten clones hold over 15% of a sample with about 200,000 clones, 70% to 90% of them seen once. Specimen: peripheral blood. The sequence derives from a man in his fifties with COVID-19, enrolled during active disease. The V gene is TRBV15, the J gene TRBJ2-2; 14 bases map to TRBD2. CDR3 amino acids: CATGLAGGRTGELFF. The DNA of the CDR3 is TGTGCCACCGGACTAGCGGGAGGTCGTACCGGGGAGCTGTTTTTT.